This TCR beta chain is drawn from a study of glioma-infiltrating T cells. V gave up 6 bases and J gave up 7 bases, with 13 bases separating them. The CDR3 extends over 12 amino acids. Germline V lookup: CDR1 MDHEN, CDR2 SYDVKM. This clonotype was seen at least ten times. TCR alpha and beta CDR3 regions were amplified from RNA using iRepertoire nested multiplex PCR. TCRdb reprocessed the multiplex PCR reads via MiXCR and lists one record per CDR3 protein. The sample has tens of thousands of distinct CDR3 sequences, about 25% seen once. This clonotype was obtained from a human donor with low-grade glioma or glioblastoma, undergoing nonglioma brain surgery, or in good health (not recorded which). The J gene is TRBJ2-7, the V gene TRBV28, with a weak D call TRBD1 (6 bases). The sample consisted of glioma tissue, nonneoplastic brain tissue, or PBMCs (not recorded which). The DNA for the CDR3 is TGTGCCAGCAGCACAGGGCCGTGGGAGCAGTACTTC. This codes for CASSTGPWEQYF.